This T cell receptor (beta chain) appears in the sequencing data of a study of beta chain features in type 1 diabetes. Across the whole study: Sorted cells examined across all samples numbered around 99,000,000.

The V end was cut by 10 bases, the J end by 6 bases, with 16 bases between. The V gene's germline CDR1 is MNHEY and CDR2 SVGAGI. The CDR3 is 13 residues long. The isolated RNA, all of it, was reverse transcribed, so expressed TCRB transcripts were what got sequenced. The repertoire was sequenced with immunoSEQ multiplex PCR; TCRdb's copy has only in-frame clones and lacks some. There are hundreds of thousands of clones in the sample; over 11% occur only once, and roughly 0.036% lies in the top ten. The rearrangement uses TRBV6-5 and TRBJ2-1; unclear D gene. Sequenced input: naive CD4+ T cells from blood. The TCR sequence derives from a man between 25 and 39 years old in good health. The CDR3 DNA follows: TGTGCCACCAGGATCCTCACGGTCAATGAGCAGTTCTTC. The encoded protein is CATRILTVNEQFF.